This T cell receptor beta chain was captured by sequencing in a study of T cell changes during pregnancy in multiple sclerosis. Using immunoSEQ multiplex PCR, the repertoire was profiled, and TCRdb retains in-frame clones only, with some absent. This repertoire shows around 80,000 clones, 85% to 95% found once; its top ten account for about 2.5%. The CDR3 covers 15 residues. Per germline, CDR1 SGHVS and CDR2 FNYEAQ. The V end was cut by 3 bases, the J end by 1 base, with 12 bases between. This clonotype was obtained from a female donor with multiple sclerosis, enrolled in a pregnancy study. The specimen was peripheral blood, collected before pregnancy. This chain uses TRBV7-6 with TRBJ1-1, with TRBD1 as a possible D gene (5 bases). The CDR3 loop reads CASSFGTGTNTEAFF. As DNA, the CDR3 is TGTGCCAGCAGCTTCGGCACAGGAACGAACACTGAAGCTTTCTTT.